Shown below are 28 T cell receptor beta chains from a single sample sequenced in a study of blood T cell repertoires in COVID-19. Sequencing used immunoSEQ multiplex PCR; TCRdb keeps in-frame clones, though not all of them. The table has about 250,000 clones, about 89% seen once. Sample: peripheral blood. The origin of the receptors is a man in his thirties or forties with acute or convalescent COVID-19.

This sequence joins TRBV12-5 and TRBJ2-4; 7 bases align to TRBD2. J gave up 6 bases and V 0 bases, and 8 bases lay outside the gene matches. Germline CDR1 and CDR2: LGHNT and FRNRAP. This CDR3 has 16 residues. The CDR3, as DNA: TGTGCTAGTGGTTTGGTACGGGGGGACGATAGAAACATTCAGTACTTC. This translates into CASGLVRGDDRNIQYF.

Of note for this clone: Other DNA sequences in the same sample also yield this CDR3. V gene TRBV5-1 combines with J gene TRBJ1-5; the D gene is possibly TRBD1 (5 bases). The length of the CDR3 is 15 residues. V was pared by 0 bases and J by 2 bases, with 9 bases between. Germline CDR1 is SGHRS and CDR2 is YFSETQ. CDR3 nucleotide sequence: TGCGCCAGCAGCTTGGCCGGGGGGGGCAATCAGCCCCAGCATTTT. It yields the protein CASSLAGGGNQPQHF.

The rearrangement links TRBV3-1 (or the pseudogene TRBV3-2) to TRBJ2-7, with 12 positions matching TRBD2. The V segment lost 0 bases and the J segment 0 bases; nucleotides outside the gene matches: 6. The length of the CDR3 is 18 residues. Germline CDR1 LGHDT, CDR2 YNNKEL (reference sequence). CDR3 region: CASSQDTGLAGISYEQYF. The CDR3 DNA reads TGTGCCAGCAGCCAAGATACCGGACTAGCGGGGATCTCCTACGAGCAGTACTTC.

V is TRBV6-4 and J is TRBJ2-5; the match to TRBD2 covers 7 bases. This CDR3 spans 15 amino acids. The V and J ends lost 6 bases and 6 bases, in that order; junction bases with no gene match: 13. Germline values: CDR1 MRHNA, CDR2 SNTAGT. This CDR3 is CASSLMWEGLKTQYF. In nucleotides, the CDR3 is TGTGCCAGCAGCCTTATGTGGGAGGGATTAAAGACCCAGTACTTC.

V gene TRBV15 combines with J gene TRBJ2-5, with 9 bases lining up with TRBD2. J gave up 8 bases and V 0 bases, and 10 bases lay outside the gene matches. The CDR3 is made up of 16 amino acids. Germline V gives CDR1 LNHNV, CDR2 YYDKDF (reference sequence). CDR3 amino acids: CATSRDGGASGKTQYF. DNA for the CDR3: TGTGCCACCAGCAGAGATGGAGGGGCTAGCGGGAAAACCCAGTACTTC.

The V and J genes are TRBV5-1 and TRBJ2-1, with D tentatively TRBD2 (5 bases). The CDR3 contains 14 residues. Germline V gene data show CDR1 as SGHRS and CDR2 as YFSETQ. Trimming stripped 5 bases from V and 8 bases from J, with 17 bases between. The CDR3 sequence: CASRAGNYGDEQFF. CDR3 sequence (DNA): TGCGCCAGCAGGGCCGGGAACTACGGGGATGAGCAGTTCTTC.

This chain links TRBV6-6 with TRBJ1-2; 10 nucleotides match TRBD1. V lost 7 bases to trimming and J lost 7 bases; unmatched junction nucleotides: 3. The CDR3 has 12 residues. CDR1 and CDR2 from the germline V gene are MNHNY and SVGAGI (reference sequence). The CDR3 DNA reads as TGTGCCAGCAACGGACAGGGGGGTGGCTACACCTTC. It translates to CASNGQGGGYTF.

The chain couples TRBV6-5 to TRBJ1-1, with unresolved D. The length of the CDR3 is 13 residues. The germline V gene encodes CDR1 MNHEY and CDR2 SVGAGI. The germline V and J ends were trimmed by 11 bases and 1 base, with 14 bases remaining between them. The CDR3 loop reads CAGSTGRNTEAFF. CDR3 in DNA: TGTGCCGGGTCGACGGGAAGGAACACTGAAGCTTTCTTT.

The rearrangement joins TRBV5-4 to TRBJ2-5, with D maybe TRBD2 (6 bases). In germline, CDR1 is SGHNT, CDR2 YYREEE (reference sequence). There are 16 residues in the CDR3. The germline V and J ends were trimmed by 0 bases and 0 bases, with 12 bases remaining between them. As DNA, the CDR3 is TGTGCCAGCAGCTTGGACCTAGCGACGTACCAAGAGACCCAGTACTTC. It is translated as CASSLDLATYQETQYF.

The chain carries TRBV7-3 and TRBJ2-3; D may be TRBD2 (5 bases). The CDR3 length is 16 residues. Trimming left V 3 bases short and J 2 bases short, with 15 bases between. The germline V gene has CDR1 SGHTA and CDR2 FQGTGA. The CDR3 protein is CASSFPEGDPTDTQYF. The CDR3 coding sequence is TGTGCCAGCAGCTTTCCTGAGGGAGACCCCACAGATACGCAGTATTTT.

This clone showed up just once. This sequence joins TRBV6-5 and TRBJ2-7, with D perhaps matching TRBD2 (6 bases). The CDR3 is 15 amino acids. The V gene's germline CDR1 is MNHEY and CDR2 SVGAGI. Trimming shortened V by 8 bases and J by 4 bases, and 21 bases separated the two germline ends. Here the CDR3 DNA reads TGTGCCAGCGTCTGGGACTTTAAATCTACTTACGAGCAGTACTTC. Translated, it gives CASVWDFKSTYEQYF.

The V gene is TRBV11-1, the J gene TRBJ1-2; D possibly corresponds to TRBD1 (6 bases). The germline V and J ends were trimmed by 1 base and 5 bases, with 11 bases remaining between them. The CDR3 is 14 amino acids. Germline V gene lookup returns CDR1 SGHAT and CDR2 FQDESV (reference sequence). The CDR3 DNA reads as TGTGCCAGCAGCTTAGATGGCAGGGGATATGGCTACACCTTC. It codes for CASSLDGRGYGYTF. Variable domain in full (rest from reference TRBV11-1 and TRBJ1-2): EAEVAQSPRYKITEKSQAVAFWCDPISGHATLYWYRQILGQGPELLVQFQDESVVDDSQLPKDRFSAERLKGVDSTLKIQPAELGDSAMYLCASSLDGRGYGYTFGSGTRLTVV.

The chain employs TRBV30 and TRBJ1-2; 7 nucleotides line up with TRBD1. The V and J ends lost 5 bases and 6 bases, in that order; junction bases with no gene match: 9. The CDR3 is made up of 13 amino acids. In germline, CDR1 is GTSNPN, CDR2 SVGIG (reference sequence). DNA for the CDR3: TGTGCCTGGCGATCCGGGACAGTAAATGGCTACACCTTC. This codes for CAWRSGTVNGYTF.

CDR3 residues: CASSPGGGADTQYF. The CDR3 DNA sequence: TGTGCCAGCAGCCCCGGCGGGGGCGCAGATACGCAGTATTTT. The gene calls are TRBV7-3 and TRBJ2-3; tentatively, D is TRBD2 (7 bases). From germline, CDR1 is SGHTA and CDR2 FQGTGA. V was shortened by 5 bases and J by 4 bases, with 13 bases between the two germline ends. The CDR3 sequence is 14 residues long.

J is TRBJ1-2 and V is TRBV14, with D unclear. This CDR3 is built from 15 residues. V lost 0 bases and J lost 4, with 12 bases in between. CDR1 is SGHDN, CDR2 FVKESK, per germline. CDR3 protein: CASSQEGREGYGYTF. CDR3 DNA: TGTGCCAGCAGCCAAGAAGGGAGGGAAGGCTATGGCTACACCTTC.

The rearrangement links TRBV3-1 (or the pseudogene TRBV3-2) to TRBJ2-7; D is perhaps TRBD2 (5 bases). The germline gives CDR1 LGHDT, CDR2 YNNKEL (reference sequence). Trimming removed 4 bases from V and 1 base from J, with 17 bases in between. The CDR3 loop spans 16 amino acids. CDR3 protein: CASSPDPISGSYEQYF. CDR3 nucleotides: TGTGCCAGCAGCCCAGACCCGATTTCGGGGTCCTACGAGCAGTACTTC.

The chain has TRBV7-9 and TRBJ2-1; TRBD2 matches at 12 bases. V shed 5 bases, J shed 5 bases, and the junction held 4 bases outside the gene matches. This CDR3 has 15 residues. Germline CDR1 reads SEHNR; CDR2 reads FQNEAQ (reference sequence). CDR3 in amino acids: CASSKGLAGHNEQFF. The CDR3 coding sequence is TGTGCCAGCAGCAAAGGACTAGCGGGGCACAATGAGCAGTTCTTC.

V is TRBV3-1 (or the pseudogene TRBV3-2) and J is TRBJ1-4; D unresolved. Germline CDR1 and CDR2: LGHDT and YNNKEL (reference sequence). The V and J ends lost 11 bases and 0 bases respectively, with 13 bases between them. This CDR3 is 14 amino acids long. Here the CDR3 reads CAEPVRATNEKLFF. Here the CDR3 DNA reads TGTGCCGAACCGGTGAGGGCAACTAATGAAAAACTGTTTTTT.

This clone occurred once. The chain combines TRBV6-5 with TRBJ2-3; possible D gene TRBD2, 5 bases. The V end lost 6 bases, the J end lost 2 bases, and 9 bases lay between the germline ends. The CDR3 contains 13 residues. CDR1 and CDR2 (germline): MNHEY, SVGAGI. Here the CDR3 reads CASSGGPTDTQYF. In DNA form, the CDR3 reads TGTGCCAGCAGCGGCGGGCCCACAGATACGCAGTATTTT.

The genes are TRBV7-3 and TRBJ1-5; a possible D gene is TRBD1 (6 bases). CDR3 length equals 14 residues. CDR1 and CDR2 (germline): SGHTA, FQGTGA. The V gene lost 4 bases and the J gene lost 2 bases, with 9 bases spanning the gap. The CDR3 reads CASSSYRGNQPQHF. The CDR3 coding sequence is TGTGCCAGCAGCTCCTACAGGGGCAATCAGCCCCAGCATTTT.

The genes are TRBV5-1 and TRBJ1-6, with 7 bases matching TRBD1. Germline values: CDR1 SGHRS, CDR2 YFSETQ. The CDR3 loop spans 14 amino acids. V lost 6 bases, J lost 10 bases, and 10 bases stayed unmatched. The CDR3: CASTLTGVNSPLHF. DNA for the CDR3: TGCGCCAGCACCCTCACAGGGGTTAACTCACCCCTCCACTTT.

The gene calls are TRBV21-1 and TRBJ2-3; the table gives TRBD2 as D, unverified against the DNA. TRBV21-1 is annotated as a pseudogene. The CDR3 consists of 19 residues. CDR3 sequence reads: CASSPSGQTLIGRTDTQYF. CDR3 in DNA: TGTGCCAGCAGCCCAAGCGGCCAGACCCTGATAGGGCGCACAGATACGCAGTATTTT.

V gene TRBV28 combines with J gene TRBJ1-5, with 8 bases aligning to TRBD1. CDR3 length: 17 amino acids. After removal of 5 bases from V and 3 bases from J, the junction contained 12 bases not matched to a gene. Germline V CDR1 and CDR2: MDHEN, SYDVKM. The CDR3 loop reads CASSPRLQGANNQPQHF. For the CDR3, the DNA is TGTGCCAGCAGTCCTCGCCTCCAGGGGGCGAACAATCAGCCCCAGCATTTT.

The chain carries TRBV19 and TRBJ2-7; TRBD2 is a possible D gene (5 bases). The length of the CDR3 is 15 residues. The V gene's germline CDR1 is LNHDA and CDR2 SQIVND (reference sequence). Trimming stripped 4 bases from V and 5 bases from J, with 18 bases between. The CDR3 here is CASSNRGRGQDEQYF. The CDR3 DNA reads TGTGCCAGTAGTAACAGAGGACGGGGTCAGGACGAGCAGTACTTC.

The chain carries TRBV5-1 and TRBJ1-3; tentatively, D is TRBD1 (5 bases). Between the trimmed V and J ends, which lost 2 bases and 4 bases, there was a span of 10 bases. From germline, CDR1 is SGHRS and CDR2 YFSETQ. This CDR3 is built from 14 residues. CDR3 protein: CASSLGQGGNTIYF. CDR3 sequence (DNA): TGCGCCAGCAGCTTAGGGCAGGGCGGAAACACCATATATTTT.

The chain employs TRBV2 and TRBJ2-1, with TRBD1 identical over 12 bases. Germline V CDR1 and CDR2: SNHLY, FYNNEI. After removal of 6 bases from V and 8 bases from J, the junction contained 5 bases not matched to a gene. There are 14 residues in the CDR3. In DNA form, the CDR3 reads TGTGCCAGCAGACGGGACAGGGGGCTTGATGAGCAGTTCTTC. Translating it yields CASRRDRGLDEQFF.

V usage is TRBV28 and J usage is TRBJ2-5; 7 bases align to TRBD1. Unmatched junction bases numbered 11, after V lost 3 bases and J lost 1 base. The CDR3 is made up of 17 amino acids. From germline, CDR1 is MDHEN and CDR2 SYDVKM. CDR3: CASSFSPGTAGQETQYF. CDR3 coding DNA: TGTGCCAGCAGTTTCTCGCCAGGGACAGCCGGCCAAGAGACCCAGTACTTC. Looking up the rest from reference TRBV28 and TRBJ2-5 gives the full variable domain: DVKVTQSSRYLVKRTGEKVFLECVQDMDHENMFWYRQDPGLGLRLIYFSYDVKMKEKGDIPEGYSVSREKKERFSLILESASTNQTSMYLCASSFSPGTAGQETQYFGPGTRLLVL.

This chain links TRBV9 with TRBJ2-3; 12 bases map to TRBD2. The CDR3 loop spans 15 amino acids. The J segment lost 3 bases and the V segment lost 2 bases, leaving 1 base of the junction unmatched. The germline gives CDR1 SGDLS, CDR2 YYNGEE. The CDR3 nucleotides read TGTGCCAGCAGCGTTGGACTAGCGGGGACAGATACGCAGTATTTT. Protein: CASSVGLAGTDTQYF.